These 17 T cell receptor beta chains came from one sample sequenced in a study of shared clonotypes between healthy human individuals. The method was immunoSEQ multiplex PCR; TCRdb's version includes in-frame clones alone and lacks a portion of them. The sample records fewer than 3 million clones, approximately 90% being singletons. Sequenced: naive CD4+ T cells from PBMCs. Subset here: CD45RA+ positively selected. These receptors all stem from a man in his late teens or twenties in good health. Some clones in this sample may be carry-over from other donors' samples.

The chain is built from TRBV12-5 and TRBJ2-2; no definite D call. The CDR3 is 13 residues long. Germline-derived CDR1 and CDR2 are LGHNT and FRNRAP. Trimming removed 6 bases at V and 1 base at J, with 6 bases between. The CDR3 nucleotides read TGTGCTAGTGGCAAGGGGAACACCGGGGAGCTGTTTTTT. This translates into CASGKGNTGELFF. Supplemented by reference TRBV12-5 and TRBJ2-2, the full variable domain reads DARVTQTPRHKVTEMGQEVTMRCQPILGHNTVFWYRQTMMQGLELLAYFRNRAPLDDSGMPKDRFSAEMPDATLATLKIQPSEPRDSAVYFCASGKGNTGELFFGEGSRLTVL.

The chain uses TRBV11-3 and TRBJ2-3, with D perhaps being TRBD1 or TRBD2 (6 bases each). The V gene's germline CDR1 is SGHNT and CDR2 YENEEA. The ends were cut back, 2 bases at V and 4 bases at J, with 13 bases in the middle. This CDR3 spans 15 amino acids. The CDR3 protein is CASSLSRGGPDTQYF. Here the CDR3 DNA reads TGTGCCAGCAGCTTATCCAGGGGAGGCCCAGATACGCAGTATTTT.

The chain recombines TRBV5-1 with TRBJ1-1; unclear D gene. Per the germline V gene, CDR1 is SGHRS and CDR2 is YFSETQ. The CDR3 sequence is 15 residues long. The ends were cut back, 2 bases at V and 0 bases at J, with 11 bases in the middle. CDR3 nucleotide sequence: TGCGCCAGCAGCTTTAGTCGTTCCTTGAACACTGAAGCTTTCTTT. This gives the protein CASSFSRSLNTEAFF. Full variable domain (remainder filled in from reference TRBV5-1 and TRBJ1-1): KAGVTQTPRYLIKTRGQQVTLSCSPISGHRSVSWYQQTPGQGLQFLFEYFSETQRNKGNFPGRFSGRQFSNSRSEMNVSTLELGDSALYLCASSFSRSLNTEAFFGQGTRLTVV.

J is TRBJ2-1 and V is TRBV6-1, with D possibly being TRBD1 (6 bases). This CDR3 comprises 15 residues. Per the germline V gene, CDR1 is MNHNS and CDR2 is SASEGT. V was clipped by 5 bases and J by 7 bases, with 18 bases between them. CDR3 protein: CASSSRDIWGNEQFF. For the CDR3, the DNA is TGTGCCAGCAGTTCCCGGGACATTTGGGGTAATGAGCAGTTCTTC.

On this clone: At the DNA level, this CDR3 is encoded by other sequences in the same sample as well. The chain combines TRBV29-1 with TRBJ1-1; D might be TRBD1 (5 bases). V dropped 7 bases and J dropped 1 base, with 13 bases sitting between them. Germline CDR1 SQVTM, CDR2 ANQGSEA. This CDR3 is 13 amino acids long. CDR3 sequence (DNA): TGCAGCGCATCCGGGACGGGGAACACTGAAGCTTTCTTT. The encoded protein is CSASGTGNTEAFF.

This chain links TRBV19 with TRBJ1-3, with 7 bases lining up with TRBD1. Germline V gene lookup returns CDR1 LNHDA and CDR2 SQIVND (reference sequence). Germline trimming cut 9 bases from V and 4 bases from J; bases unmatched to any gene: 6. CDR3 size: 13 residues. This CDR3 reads CARGRGQGNTIYF. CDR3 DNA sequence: TGTGCCAGGGGGAGGGGGCAAGGAAACACCATATATTTT.

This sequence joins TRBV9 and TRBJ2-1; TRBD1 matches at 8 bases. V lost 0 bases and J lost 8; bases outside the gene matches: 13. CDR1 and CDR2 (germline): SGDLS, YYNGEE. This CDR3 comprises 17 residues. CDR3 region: CASSVGFTDRGYYEQFF. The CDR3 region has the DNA TGTGCCAGCAGCGTAGGATTCACTGACAGGGGTTACTATGAGCAGTTCTTC.

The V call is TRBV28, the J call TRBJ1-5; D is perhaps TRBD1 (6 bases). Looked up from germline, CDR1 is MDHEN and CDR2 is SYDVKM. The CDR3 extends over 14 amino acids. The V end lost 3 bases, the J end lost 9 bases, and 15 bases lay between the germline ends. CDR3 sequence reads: CASSFRPLTGPQHF. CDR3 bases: TGTGCCAGCAGTTTTCGCCCCCTGACAGGGCCCCAGCATTTT.

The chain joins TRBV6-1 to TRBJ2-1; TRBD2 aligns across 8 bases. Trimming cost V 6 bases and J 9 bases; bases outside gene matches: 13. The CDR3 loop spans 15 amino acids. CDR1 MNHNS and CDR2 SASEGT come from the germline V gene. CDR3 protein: CASRDGRAGYGEQFF. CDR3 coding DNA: TGTGCCAGCAGGGACGGGAGGGCCGGGTACGGTGAGCAGTTCTTC.

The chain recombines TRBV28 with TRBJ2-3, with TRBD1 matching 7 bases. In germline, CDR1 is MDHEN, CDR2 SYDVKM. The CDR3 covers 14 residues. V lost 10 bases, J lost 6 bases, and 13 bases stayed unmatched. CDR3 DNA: TGTGCCACCGATCGACAGGGCTGGTCGGATACGCAGTATTTT. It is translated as CATDRQGWSDTQYF. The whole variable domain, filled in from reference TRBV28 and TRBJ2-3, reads DVKVTQSSRYLVKRTGEKVFLECVQDMDHENMFWYRQDPGLGLRLIYFSYDVKMKEKGDIPEGYSVSREKKERFSLILESASTNQTSMYLCATDRQGWSDTQYFGPGTRLTVL.

The DNA of the CDR3 is TGCGCCAGCAGCCGAATGACTAGCGGGAGCTCCTACAATGAGCAGTTCTTC. Amino acid sequence: CASSRMTSGSSYNEQFF. This chain connects TRBV4-3 to TRBJ2-1; 12 positions match TRBD2. Germline loops: CDR1 LGHNA, CDR2 YSLEER. The CDR3 extends over 17 amino acids. V lost 4 bases to trimming and J lost 0 bases; unmatched junction nucleotides: 4.

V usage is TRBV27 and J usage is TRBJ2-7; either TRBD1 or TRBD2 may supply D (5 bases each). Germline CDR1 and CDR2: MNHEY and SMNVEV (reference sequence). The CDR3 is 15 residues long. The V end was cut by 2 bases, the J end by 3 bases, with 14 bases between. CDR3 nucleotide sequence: TGTGCCAGCAGTTTAGGGTGGGACCTACTCTACGAGCAGTACTTC. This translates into CASSLGWDLLYEQYF.

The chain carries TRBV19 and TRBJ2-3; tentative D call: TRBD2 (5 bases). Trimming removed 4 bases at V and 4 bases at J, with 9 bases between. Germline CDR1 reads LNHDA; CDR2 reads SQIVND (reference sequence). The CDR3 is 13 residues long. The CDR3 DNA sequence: TGTGCCAGTAGTACTCGGGGTTCAGATACGCAGTATTTT. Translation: CASSTRGSDTQYF.

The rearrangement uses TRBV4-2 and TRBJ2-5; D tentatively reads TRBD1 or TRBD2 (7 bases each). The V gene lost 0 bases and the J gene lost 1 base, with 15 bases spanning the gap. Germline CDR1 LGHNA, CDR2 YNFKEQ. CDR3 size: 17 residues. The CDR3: CASSQDPGRGGQETQYF. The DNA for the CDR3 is TGTGCCAGCAGCCAAGATCCTGGCAGGGGGGGCCAAGAGACCCAGTACTTC.

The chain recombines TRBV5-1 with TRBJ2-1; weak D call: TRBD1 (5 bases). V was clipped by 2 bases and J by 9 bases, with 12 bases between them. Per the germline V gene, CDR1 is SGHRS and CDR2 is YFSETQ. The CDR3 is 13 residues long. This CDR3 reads CASSFLGVSEQFF. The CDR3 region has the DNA TGCGCCAGCAGCTTTCTAGGGGTGAGTGAGCAGTTCTTC.

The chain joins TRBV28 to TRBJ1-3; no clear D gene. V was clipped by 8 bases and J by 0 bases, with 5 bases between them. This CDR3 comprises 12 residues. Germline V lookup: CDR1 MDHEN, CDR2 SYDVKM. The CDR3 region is CASFSSGNTIYF. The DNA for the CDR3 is TGTGCCAGCTTTAGCTCTGGAAACACCATATATTTT.

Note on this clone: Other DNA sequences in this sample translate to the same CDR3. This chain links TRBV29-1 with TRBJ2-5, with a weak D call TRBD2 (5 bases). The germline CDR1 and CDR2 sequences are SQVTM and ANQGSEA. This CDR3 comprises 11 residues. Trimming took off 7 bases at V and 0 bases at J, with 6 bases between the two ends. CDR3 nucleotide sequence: TGCAGCGCGGGGAACCAAGAGACCCAGTACTTC. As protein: CSAGNQETQYF.